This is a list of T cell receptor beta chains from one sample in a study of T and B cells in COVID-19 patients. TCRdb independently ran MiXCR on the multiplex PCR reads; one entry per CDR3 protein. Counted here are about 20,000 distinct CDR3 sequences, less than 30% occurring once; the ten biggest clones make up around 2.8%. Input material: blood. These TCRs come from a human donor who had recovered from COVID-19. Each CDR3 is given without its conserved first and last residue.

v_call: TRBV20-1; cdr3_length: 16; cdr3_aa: SASDRGERGGITDTQY
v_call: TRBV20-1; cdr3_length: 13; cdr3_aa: SAQRTGALGDTQY
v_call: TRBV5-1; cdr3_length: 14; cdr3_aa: ASSPGRRQGYNEQF
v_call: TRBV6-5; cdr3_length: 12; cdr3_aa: ASSYGRLGEKLF
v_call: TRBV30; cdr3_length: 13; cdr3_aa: AWSVRPKRIGELF
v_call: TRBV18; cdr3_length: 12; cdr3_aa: ASSETSFADTQY
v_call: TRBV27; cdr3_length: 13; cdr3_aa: ASSLGLAGAYEQY
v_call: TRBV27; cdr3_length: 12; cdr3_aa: ASRQGPFNQPQH
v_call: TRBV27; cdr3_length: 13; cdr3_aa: ASTLNPYSNQPQH
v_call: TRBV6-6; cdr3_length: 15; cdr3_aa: ASSYSPTSGTSYEQY